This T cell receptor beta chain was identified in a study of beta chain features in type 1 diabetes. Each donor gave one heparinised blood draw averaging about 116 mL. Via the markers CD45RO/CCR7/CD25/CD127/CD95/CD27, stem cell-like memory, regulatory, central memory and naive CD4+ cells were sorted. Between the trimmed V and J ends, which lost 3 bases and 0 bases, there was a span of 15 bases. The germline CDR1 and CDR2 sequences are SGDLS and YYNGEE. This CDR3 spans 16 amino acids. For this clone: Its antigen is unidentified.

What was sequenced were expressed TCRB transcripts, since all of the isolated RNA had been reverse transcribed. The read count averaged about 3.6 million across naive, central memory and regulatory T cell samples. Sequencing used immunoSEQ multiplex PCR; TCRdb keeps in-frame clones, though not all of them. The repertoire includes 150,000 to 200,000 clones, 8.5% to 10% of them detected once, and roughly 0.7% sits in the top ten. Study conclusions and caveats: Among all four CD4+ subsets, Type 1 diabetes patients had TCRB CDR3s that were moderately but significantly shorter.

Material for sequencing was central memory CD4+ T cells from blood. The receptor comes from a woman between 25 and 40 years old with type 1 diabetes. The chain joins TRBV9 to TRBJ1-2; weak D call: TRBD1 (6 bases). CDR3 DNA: TGTGCCAGCAGCGCCACAAGGGGGACGGCTAACTATGGCTACACCTTC. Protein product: CASSATRGTANYGYTF.